This T cell receptor (beta chain) comes out of a study of post-analysis software for immune sequencing data. As for the study in general: There were relapsing-remitting, secondary progressive and progressive-relapsing multiple sclerosis among the disease courses included. Whole-study findings and limits: People with multiple sclerosis had a significantly lower normalized Chao1 diversity than controls did. Compared with controls, patients had more of about five TRBV segments, including TRBV5-6, TRBV5-1 and TRBV20-1. With F measure, samples from one preparation batch clustered together strongly.

The CDR3 covers 16 residues. Germline CDR1 and CDR2: SGHAT and FQNNGV. Trimming stripped 0 bases from V and 1 base from J, with 10 bases between. As concerns this clonotype: Its target is not known.

Tagging with unique molecular identifiers was a feature of the TCR beta cDNA libraries. The yield from about 1 to 10 million T cells was roughly 500,000 cDNA molecules in total. TCRdb recomputed calls from the PCR reads with MiXCR, one row per CDR3 protein. In the table there are fewer than 550,000 distinct CDR3 sequences, approximately 34% of which are singletons. The rearrangement uses TRBV11-2 and TRBJ1-5; D may be TRBD1 (6 bases). The receptor was isolated from a girl under 18 with multiple sclerosis. What was sequenced was blood. The CDR3 region is CASSLEVGGSNQPQHF. The CDR3 nucleotides are TGTGCCAGCAGCTTAGAAGTAGGGGGAAGCAATCAGCCCCAGCATTTT.